The clone carrying this T cell receptor (beta chain) was seen a single time. The authors reverse transcribed roughly 0.5 to 1 ug RNA with random hexamers. Amplification of TCR beta CDR3 was carried out by immunoSEQ multiplex PCR, which covered 54 Vbeta and 13 Jbeta segments. Each CDR3 protein is one row after TCRdb ran MiXCR on the immunoSEQ multiplex PCR reads. The sample holds 200,000 or so distinct CDR3 sequences, roughly 90% seen once. Germline CDR1 and CDR2: SEHNR and FQNEAQ (reference sequence). The CDR3 sequence is 13 residues long. V dropped 5 bases and J dropped 8 bases, with 15 bases sitting between them. The entry originates in a study of CD8 T cells in Susac syndrome. Treatment-naive patients with stable or active relapsing-remitting disease were the multiple sclerosis controls.

The sequence came from a human donor with multiple sclerosis. The sample was CD8+ T cells from PBMCs. V and J are TRBV7-9 and TRBJ1-2; D unclear. CDR3 coding DNA: TGTGCCAGCAGCGTAGACCCCACCGTGGGCTACACCTTC. This encodes CASSVDPTVGYTF.